This T cell receptor beta chain was sequenced during a study of long-term antiretroviral therapy in people with HIV. CDR1 and CDR2 from the germline V gene are SGHTA and FQGTGA. This CDR3 is built from 18 residues. The ends were cut back, 1 base at V and 8 bases at J, with 21 bases in the middle. This clone was observed a few times. An immunoSEQ assay, version v3.0, was performed at survey level. The protocol was immunoSEQ multiplex PCR, while the TCRdb copy is restricted to in-frame clones and leaves out a portion. Of approximately 17,000 clones in the sample, 76% were seen once. Sequencing used unsorted PBMCs, obtained roughly 2.5 years before starting antiretroviral therapy. The chain couples TRBV7-3 to TRBJ1-6, with a weak D call TRBD1 (5 bases). The sequence came from a woman aged 45-65 years with HIV. The CDR3 coding sequence is TGTGCCAGCAGCTTAATGCCCGTCCGCCGAGGGGTCGATTCACCCCTCCACTTT. Translating gives CASSLMPVRRGVDSPLHF.